The 19 T cell receptor beta chains below all came from one sample that was sequenced in a study of blood T cell repertoires in COVID-19. Some clones are missing from TCRdb's copy, which holds only in-frame ones; the method was immunoSEQ multiplex PCR. Seen here are 410,000 or so clones, roughly 85% observed once, and the top ten hold under 1.5%. Sequenced input: peripheral blood. These TCRs come from a woman in her thirties with active or convalescent COVID-19.

The chain couples TRBV15 to TRBJ2-5; maybe TRBD2 (5 bases). This CDR3 is 16 amino acids long. Germline V gene data show CDR1 as LNHNV and CDR2 as YYDKDF (reference sequence). Trimming shortened V by 1 base and J by 1 base, and 13 bases separated the two germline ends. CDR3 coding DNA: TGTGCCACCAGCAGAGTTCGGGGTTTCGTCCAAGAGACCCAGTACTTC. Its translation is CATSRVRGFVQETQYF.

The chain couples TRBV11-2 to TRBJ1-2; D is undetermined. CDR1 and CDR2 (germline): SGHAT, FQNNGV. Trimming removed 1 base from V and 0 bases from J, with 3 bases in between. The CDR3 loop spans 13 amino acids. The CDR3 sequence: CASSLAANYGYTF. The CDR3 region has the DNA TGTGCCAGCAGCTTAGCTGCTAACTATGGCTACACCTTC.

The V call is TRBV29-1, the J call TRBJ2-1, with 7 bases that match TRBD2. CDR3 length: 15 residues. Germline loops: CDR1 SQVTM, CDR2 ANQGSEA. Trimming at V came to 1 base and at J to 0 bases, leaving 3 bases not matched to a gene. The CDR3 region has the DNA TGCAGCGTTGAAGTTGCGGGGGTCTCCTACAATGAGCAGTTCTTC. This gives the protein CSVEVAGVSYNEQFF.

This chain uses TRBV7-9 with TRBJ1-5; tentative D call: TRBD1 (5 bases). V lost 0 bases and J lost 2, with 8 bases in between. Germline CDR1 SEHNR, CDR2 FQNEAQ (reference sequence). The CDR3 extends over 15 amino acids. CDR3: CASSLARAGNQPQHF. The CDR3 DNA reads TGTGCCAGCAGCTTAGCCAGGGCGGGCAATCAGCCCCAGCATTTT.

The chain is built from TRBV27 and TRBJ2-1; D gene ambiguous. Trimming left V 3 bases short and J 1 base short, with 7 bases between. Germline CDR1 is MNHEY and CDR2 is SMNVEV (reference sequence). The CDR3 runs to 14 residues. CDR3 residues: CASSLVASYNEQFF. CDR3 sequence (DNA): TGTGCCAGCAGTTTGGTCGCGTCCTACAATGAGCAGTTCTTC.

The rearrangement links TRBV5-1 to TRBJ2-3, with 10 bases identical to TRBD2. Germline CDR1 reads SGHRS; CDR2 reads YFSETQ. The V segment lost 3 bases and the J segment 6 bases; nucleotides outside the gene matches: 7. The CDR3 covers 15 residues. This CDR3 is CASSSGLADTDTQYF. Written as DNA, the CDR3 is TGCGCCAGCAGCTCTGGACTAGCGGACACCGATACGCAGTATTTT.

The chain couples TRBV18 to TRBJ1-2, with D hard to call. V dropped 3 bases and J dropped 8 bases, with 13 bases sitting between them. There are 13 residues in the CDR3. From germline, CDR1 is KGHSH and CDR2 LQKENI. In DNA, the CDR3 is TGTGCCAGCTCACCGTGGCCCTGGGAGGGCTACACCTTC. It yields the protein CASSPWPWEGYTF.

This clone was counted at least ten times. This chain uses TRBV6-1 with TRBJ2-7; 9 bases are a match to TRBD1. The V gene's germline CDR1 is MNHNS and CDR2 SASEGT. This CDR3 has 16 amino acids. V lost 3 bases to trimming and J lost 3 bases; unmatched junction nucleotides: 9. CDR3 DNA sequence: TGTGCCAGCAGTGACCTTCCGGGACAGGGTTTCTACGAGCAGTACTTC. It specifies CASSDLPGQGFYEQYF.

The genes are TRBV5-5 and TRBJ2-1; 9 bases align to TRBD1. Germline V lookup: CDR1 SGHKS, CDR2 YYEKEE (reference sequence). The CDR3 length is 18 residues. J was trimmed by 7 bases and V by 3 bases; bases with no gene match: 17. The DNA for the CDR3 is TGTGCCAGCAGCTGGCAGGCCCTGACAGGGGGTGGCTGGAATGAGCAGTTCTTC. Translating it yields CASSWQALTGGGWNEQFF.

This clone was recorded once. The CDR3: CSVVRASLRGGYTF. The DNA of the CDR3 is TGCAGCGTTGTTAGGGCGTCCCTTCGGGGTGGCTACACCTTC. This sequence joins TRBV29-1 and TRBJ1-2; D unresolved. V lost 4 bases to trimming and J lost 7 bases, with 19 bases between them. The CDR3 runs to 14 residues. CDR1 and CDR2 (germline): SQVTM, ANQGSEA. Full variable domain (missing parts from reference TRBV29-1 and TRBJ1-2): SAVISQKPSRDICQRGTSLTIQCQVDSQVTMMFWYRQQPGQSLTLIATANQGSEATYESGFVIDKFPISRPNLTFSTLTVSNMSPEDSSIYLCSVVRASLRGGYTFGSGTRLTVV.

The chain carries TRBV6-5 and TRBJ2-2, with D tentatively TRBD1 (5 bases). Germline V CDR1 and CDR2: MNHEY, SVGAGI. Trimming left V 6 bases short and J 5 bases short, with 13 bases between. The CDR3 runs 14 residues. The CDR3 coding sequence is TGTGCCAGCAGAGGGGATACAGAAACCGGGGAGCTGTTTTTT. Its translation is CASRGDTETGELFF.

This clone turned up a few times. DNA for the CDR3: TGTGCCAGCAGCCAGACCCACCGGACAGGGGGGTCGGGAAACACCATATATTTT. This codes for CASSQTHRTGGSGNTIYF. J is TRBJ1-3 and V is TRBV4-2; 10 nucleotides line up with TRBD1. V gave up 3 bases and J gave up 4 bases; unmatched junction bases: 12. Germline V CDR1 and CDR2: LGHNA, YNFKEQ. The CDR3 has 18 amino acids.

As regards this clone: Sequence at one end of the junction differs from germline and may be a read error. V is TRBV15 and J is TRBJ1-5, with a tentative D call TRBD1 (5 bases). CDR1 is LNHNV, CDR2 YYDKDF, per germline (reference sequence). The CDR3 loop spans 15 amino acids. CDR3 loop: CATRSYQGLNQPQHF. For the CDR3, the DNA is TGTGCCACCCGCAGCTACCAGGGTCTCAATCAGCCCCAGCATTTT.

The genes are TRBV5-8 and TRBJ2-3; D is ambiguous. CDR1 and CDR2 from the germline V gene are SGHTS and YDEGEE. Trimming stripped 0 bases from V and 3 bases from J, with 11 bases between. The CDR3 spans 15 residues. CDR3 residues: CASSLGPEWTDTQYF. In DNA, the CDR3 is TGTGCCAGCAGCTTGGGCCCGGAGTGGACAGATACGCAGTATTTT.

For this clone: Other DNA sequences from this sample encode an identical CDR3 as well. The chain is built from TRBV25-1 and TRBJ2-7; D possibly corresponds to TRBD1 (6 bases). Trimming cost V 8 bases and J 4 bases, with 9 bases left between them. Germline V gene data show CDR1 as MGHDK and CDR2 as SYGVNS. CDR3 length: 11 residues. The CDR3 spells CASSRGYEQYF. The CDR3 coding sequence is TGTGCCAGCTCCAGGGGTTACGAGCAGTACTTC.

This chain connects TRBV9 to TRBJ2-7, with 7 bases fitting TRBD2. Germline V CDR1 and CDR2: SGDLS, YYNGEE. CDR3 size: 16 residues. J was trimmed by 2 bases and V by 3 bases; bases with no gene match: 11. DNA of the CDR3: TGTGCCAGCAGCGGACACCCGGGACTACAGCCCTACGAGCAGTACTTC. Translating gives CASSGHPGLQPYEQYF.

The chain joins TRBV18 to TRBJ2-4, with TRBD2 matching over 13 bases. J was trimmed by 0 bases and V by 3 bases; bases with no gene match: 5. The CDR3 has 18 residues. Germline CDR1 is KGHSH and CDR2 is LQKENI. CDR3 region: CASSPWTSGSLAKNIQYF. The CDR3 DNA follows: TGTGCCAGCTCACCCTGGACTAGCGGGAGTCTAGCCAAAAACATTCAGTACTTC.

J is TRBJ2-5 and V is TRBV6-2 or TRBV6-3; 9 bases fit TRBD2. Trimming took 6 bases from V and 5 from J; bases not matched to a gene: 13. Germline V CDR1 and CDR2: MNHEY, SVGEGT. CDR3 size: 16 residues. CDR3 in DNA: TGTGCCAGCAGCCCAGCATCTAGCGGGGATTTCGAGACCCAGTACTTC. This translates into CASSPASSGDFETQYF.

The chain recombines TRBV2 with TRBJ1-1, with 12 positions matching TRBD1. The germline CDR1 and CDR2 sequences are SNHLY and FYNNEI. The CDR3 is made up of 17 amino acids. V trimming: 6 bases; J trimming: 0 bases; junction bases outside the gene matches: 8. CDR3 nucleotides: TGTGCCAGCAGCTCCGGGACAGGGGGCGCCCTGAACACTGAAGCTTTCTTT. This codes for CASSSGTGGALNTEAFF. Based on the CDR3 plus reference TRBV2 and TRBJ1-1, the full variable domain is EPEVTQTPSHQVTQMGQEVILRCVPISNHLYFYWYRQILGQKVEFLVSFYNNEISEKSEIFDDQFSVERPDGSNFTLKIRSTKLEDSAMYFCASSSGTGGALNTEAFFGQGTRLTVV.